What follows are 21 T cell receptor beta chains derived from one specimen sequenced in a study of T cells after yellow fever vaccination. TCRdb independently ran MiXCR on the 5' RACE reads; one entry per CDR3 protein. Of approximately 150,000 distinct CDR3 sequences in the sample, 5.5% to 7.5% were seen once. The sequencing used CD4+ T cells sorted from PBMCs, collected on the day of the first yellow fever vaccination. These receptors all stem from a man in his late teens or twenties who received the YFV17D yellow fever vaccine.

This clonotype was observed a handful of times. The chain has TRBV7-2 and TRBJ1-5; no clear D gene. V was pared by 7 bases and J by 7 bases, with 20 bases between. The V gene's germline CDR1 is SGHTA and CDR2 FQGNSA. The CDR3 length is 15 residues. CDR3 nucleotide sequence: TGTGCCAGCACCGTTTACTCCCCCCCGACCCAGCCCCAGCATTTT. The encoded protein is CASTVYSPPTQPQHF.

With respect to this clonotype: One end of the junction does not line up with germline, which may come from a read error. The rearrangement joins TRBV24-1 to TRBJ2-5, with D tentatively TRBD1 or TRBD2 (6 bases each). The CDR3 spans 15 residues. Germline values: CDR1 KGHDR, CDR2 SFDVKD. The chain's CDR3 is CATSDWGAGKESQYF. CDR3 nucleotides: TGTGCCACCAGTGATTGGGGGGCGGGAAAAGAGTCCCAGTACTTC.

At least ten counts were recorded for this clonotype. The CDR3 DNA follows: TGCGCCAGCAGCTTGAGGGAAACCGGGGAGCTGTTTTTT. This gives the protein CASSLRETGELFF. The chain combines TRBV5-1 with TRBJ2-2; no reliable D call. V lost 1 base and J lost 5, with 6 bases in between. Per germline, CDR1 SGHRS and CDR2 YFSETQ. CDR3 length equals 13 residues.

In its sample, this clonotype was seen many times. The chain combines TRBV28 with TRBJ1-1; weak D call: TRBD1 (5 bases). Germline V gives CDR1 MDHEN, CDR2 SYDVKM. The ends were cut back, 5 bases at V and 6 bases at J, with 10 bases in the middle. There are 12 residues in the CDR3. CDR3 sequence: CASSPRVPEAFF. CDR3 coding DNA: TGTGCCAGCAGTCCCAGGGTACCTGAAGCTTTCTTT. The full variable domain, completed using reference TRBV28 and TRBJ1-1, is DVKVTQSSRYLVKRTGEKVFLECVQDMDHENMFWYRQDPGLGLRLIYFSYDVKMKEKGDIPEGYSVSREKKERFSLILESASTNQTSMYLCASSPRVPEAFFGQGTRLTVV.

There are many counts of this clonotype. The chain has TRBV20-1 and TRBJ2-7, with 10 bases lining up with TRBD1. There are 14 residues in the CDR3. Trimming took 5 bases from V and 4 from J; bases not matched to a gene: 8. Germline CDR1 and CDR2: DFQATT and SNEGSKA (reference sequence). The CDR3 nucleotides are TGCAGTGCTCTTGCGGGACAGGGGATATACGAGCAGTACGTC. This encodes CSALAGQGIYEQYV.

J is TRBJ2-5 and V is TRBV7-3, with TRBD2 identical over 8 bases. The CDR3 is 15 residues long. Germline CDR1 reads SGHTA; CDR2 reads FQGTGA. The V segment lost 5 bases and the J segment 4 bases; nucleotides outside the gene matches: 9. In DNA form, the CDR3 reads TGTGCCAGCAGCCCGGGGGGGTCTAGCGTAGAGACCCAGTACTTC. Translation gives CASSPGGSSVETQYF.

This clonotype was counted many times. The V call is TRBV18, the J call TRBJ2-7; D unclear. Germline assignment: CDR1 KGHSH and CDR2 LQKENI. This CDR3 has 13 residues. With 0 bases removed from V and 0 bases from J, the gap between germline ends came to 3 bases. CDR3 amino acids: CASSPPSSYEQYV. Written as DNA, the CDR3 is TGTGCCAGCTCACCACCCAGCTCCTACGAGCAGTACGTC.

The gene calls are TRBV7-9 and TRBJ1-5, with D unresolved. CDR3 size: 16 residues. Trimming left V 4 bases short and J 5 bases short, with 18 bases between. Germline V lookup: CDR1 SEHNR, CDR2 FQNEAQ (reference sequence). The CDR3 bases are TGTGCCAGCAGCTCGGGAACTCTCTTACCCGATCAGCCCCAGCATTTT. Protein: CASSSGTLLPDQPQHF. Drawing the rest from reference TRBV7-9 and TRBJ1-5, the complete variable domain is DTGVSQNPRHKITKRGQNVTFRCDPISEHNRLYWYRQTLGQGPEFLTYFQNEAQLEKSRLLSDRFSAERPKGSFSTLEIQRTEQGDSAMYLCASSSGTLLPDQPQHFGDGTRLSIL.

This clonotype was detected ten times or more. The rearrangement uses TRBV7-2 and TRBJ2-3; 8 bases map to TRBD2. This CDR3 has 15 residues. J gave up 9 bases and V 1 base, and 9 bases lay outside the gene matches. Per germline, CDR1 SGHTA and CDR2 FQGNSA. CDR3 sequence: CASSLDGSGVMTQYF. CDR3 DNA sequence: TGTGCCAGCAGCTTAGATGGTAGCGGGGTAATGACGCAGTATTTT.

This clonotype occurred many times. The J gene is TRBJ2-3, the V gene TRBV9; the D is unclear. The V end lost 3 bases, the J end lost 2 bases, and 10 bases lay between the germline ends. Germline CDR1 and CDR2: SGDLS and YYNGEE. CDR3 length: 14 residues. The CDR3 coding sequence is TGTGCCAGCAGCGGTGGGCTCCTCACAGATACGCAGTATTTT. Residues: CASSGGLLTDTQYF.

This clonotype appeared many times. V is TRBV4-3 and J is TRBJ2-1; TRBD2 is a possible D gene (6 bases). Germline-derived CDR1 and CDR2 are LGHNA and YSLEER. The CDR3 runs to 15 residues. V dropped 0 bases and J dropped 1 base, with 7 bases sitting between them. The CDR3 region has the DNA TGCGCCAGCAGCCAAGATAGCGGATCCTACAATGAGCAGTTCTTC. Amino acid sequence: CASSQDSGSYNEQFF.

The V call is TRBV29-1, the J call TRBJ2-3; D is perhaps TRBD1 (6 bases). With 7 bases removed from V and 0 bases from J, the gap between germline ends came to 23 bases. Germline values: CDR1 SQVTM, CDR2 ANQGSEA. This CDR3 region has 17 residues. CDR3 region: CSGSKRTALFSTDTQYF. In DNA, the CDR3 is TGCAGCGGGTCCAAGAGGACAGCTTTATTTAGCACAGATACGCAGTATTTT.

CDR3 region: CASSLVQGGNNEQFF. The CDR3 coding sequence is TGCGCCAGCAGCTTGGTGCAGGGGGGCAACAATGAGCAGTTCTTC. This rearrangement joins TRBV5-1 to TRBJ2-1; possible D gene TRBD1, 7 bases. The CDR3 covers 15 residues. Germline V gene lookup returns CDR1 SGHRS and CDR2 YFSETQ. The V end was cut by 0 bases, the J end by 5 bases, with 12 bases between.

This clonotype was detected many times. This CDR3 reads CASSLMGANTEAFF. CDR3 nucleotides: TGTGCCAGCAGCTTAATGGGGGCAAACACTGAAGCTTTCTTT. The chain carries TRBV7-3 and TRBJ1-1; TRBD1 might be the D (6 bases). CDR3 size: 14 residues. Trimming left V 1 base short and J 2 bases short, with 8 bases between. Looked up from germline, CDR1 is SGHTA and CDR2 is FQGTGA. The full variable domain, rest sourced from reference TRBV7-3 and TRBJ1-1, is GAGVSQTPSNKVTEKGKYVELRCDPISGHTALYWYRQSLGQGPEFLIYFQGTGAADDSGLPNDRFFAVRPEGSVSTLKIQRTERGDSAVYLCASSLMGANTEAFFGQGTRLTVV.

This clonotype showed up many times. The V call is TRBV11-3, the J call TRBJ2-7; possible D gene TRBD2, 5 bases. The CDR3 runs 14 residues. Germline V lookup: CDR1 SGHNT, CDR2 YENEEA. V dropped 0 bases and J dropped 2 bases, with 8 bases sitting between them. The chain's CDR3 is CASSLEAGTYEQYV. CDR3 bases: TGTGCCAGCAGCTTAGAGGCGGGCACCTACGAGCAGTACGTC.

This clonotype appeared a few times. The chain recombines TRBV27 with TRBJ1-5, with no clear D. Trimming took off 2 bases at V and 5 bases at J, with 7 bases between the two ends. Germline-derived CDR1 and CDR2 are MNHEY and SMNVEV (reference sequence). The CDR3 spans 13 residues. This CDR3 reads CASSLREDQPQHF. CDR3 coding DNA: TGTGCCAGCAGTTTAAGGGAGGATCAGCCCCAGCATTTT.

This clonotype was detected only a few times. This chain links TRBV19 with TRBJ2-5; D might be TRBD2 (5 bases). The V and J ends lost 8 bases and 7 bases respectively, with 20 bases between them. The germline V gene has CDR1 LNHDA and CDR2 SQIVND (reference sequence). The CDR3 loop spans 14 amino acids. CDR3: CASSPVAAEGTQYF. In DNA, the CDR3 is TGTGCCAGTTCCCCCGTGGCCGCCGAGGGGACCCAGTACTTC.

At least ten counts were recorded for this clonotype. The chain carries TRBV7-9 and TRBJ1-1; D is undetermined. Trimming stripped 1 base from V and 4 bases from J, with 4 bases between. From germline, CDR1 is SEHNR and CDR2 FQNEAQ (reference sequence). The CDR3 totals 12 residues. The chain's CDR3 is CASSLVITEAFF. The CDR3 DNA sequence: TGTGCCAGCAGCTTAGTTATCACTGAAGCTTTCTTT.

The chain links TRBV7-2 to TRBJ2-3, with 14 nucleotides matching TRBD2. Per the germline V gene, CDR1 is SGHTA and CDR2 is FQGNSA. CDR3 length equals 16 residues. V was pared by 1 base and J by 10 bases, with 7 bases of the junction left unmatched. The CDR3 protein is CASSLVGTSGGGAQYF. In nucleotides, the CDR3 is TGTGCCAGCAGCTTAGTGGGGACTAGCGGGGGTGGGGCGCAGTATTTT. The whole variable domain, remainder taken from reference TRBV7-2 and TRBJ2-3, is GAGVSQSPSNKVTEKGKDVELRCDPISGHTALYWYRQSLGQGLEFLIYFQGNSAPDKSGLPSDRFSAERTGGSVSTLTIQRTQQEDSAVYLCASSLVGTSGGGAQYFGPGTRLTVL.

This clonotype was seen many times. The V and J genes are TRBV20-1 and TRBJ2-3; D unclear. CDR1 is DFQATT, CDR2 SNEGSKA, per germline (reference sequence). The CDR3 length is 13 residues. The V gene lost 2 bases and the J gene lost 2 bases, with 8 bases spanning the gap. CDR3 nucleotide sequence: TGCAGTGCTAGAAATCACTACACAGATACGCAGTATTTT. Translation gives CSARNHYTDTQYF.

The V call is TRBV19, the J call TRBJ1-5; D is perhaps TRBD1 (5 bases). V lost 7 bases to trimming and J lost 4 bases, with 11 bases between them. Germline V gene sequence: CDR1 LNHDA, CDR2 SQIVND (reference sequence). The CDR3 is 13 amino acids. CDR3 sequence: CASKNRHNQPQHF. For the CDR3, the DNA is TGTGCCAGTAAGAACAGGCATAATCAGCCCCAGCATTTT. The complete variable domain, with remaining parts taken from reference TRBV19 and TRBJ1-5, reads DGGITQSPKYLFRKEGQNVTLSCEQNLNHDAMYWYRQDPGQGLRLIYYSQIVNDFQKGDIAEGYSVSREKKESFPLTVTSAQKNPTAFYLCASKNRHNQPQHFGDGTRLSIL.